This note documents a single T cell receptor (beta chain) sequence. This clonotype was detected only a few times. Which antigen it targets is not known. Per-base quality was not reported, and no clone a single base away is much larger than it. The data belong to a study of spatial heterogeneity in lung cancer (dated by TCRdb to between 2018 and 2021). Study-level background: Donors were some 78 patients with early-stage, untreated non-small cell lung cancer from the lung TRACERx cohort. Follow-up PBMC samples were sequenced whenever available, with the median time to follow-up being two to three years after resection. Beta-chain transcripts were consistently detected in greater numbers than alpha-chain transcripts, which likely reflects a higher abundance of beta-chain transcripts. In the raw uncorrected reads, each unique combination of TCR and UMI appeared on average more than ten times. TCR alpha and beta repertoires were quantitatively compared across multiple tumor regions, matched nontumor lung and blood in non-small cell lung cancer. Nonsynonymous mutation counts, determined by whole-exome sequencing of tumor tissue, were related to TCR repertoire features. Both alpha and beta chains were TCR-sequenced in 220 or so tumor regions, approximately 64 matched nontumor lung samples and more than 50 PBMC samples obtained at surgery. The paper's findings and limits, for the study overall: Only roughly 15 patients were included in comparisons of baseline and follow-up blood repertoires. Ubiquitous expanded tumor TCRs were detected in blood more often at tumor resection than at routine follow-up. Confirming at a functional level the hypothesis that regional TCRs recognize regional mutations was considered to require additional single-cell paired TCR alpha and beta sequencing.

The CDR3 has 16 amino acids, counting the end cysteine and phenylalanine. Only the CDR3 portion is preserved as DNA: 48 bases, with reading frame beginning at the first base. From a lookup of the germline V gene, CDR1 and CDR2 are SGDLS and YYNGEE. Compared with germline, V lacks 0 bases and J lacks 2 bases; bases without a gene match: 5. Libraries came from 5' RACE. Sequencing took place on a NextSeq 500. To allow correction of PCR and sequencing errors, the TCR library protocol tagged every TCR cDNA molecule with a unique molecular identifier. The original methods were these. TCR identification, UMI-based error correction and CDR3 extraction were all carried out with Decombinator tools. Expanded TCRs were defined as those above a frequency of 2 per 1,000, corresponding to the top 1% of the tumor frequency distribution. Rényi diversity was computed with the R vegan package after subsampling each repertoire 100 times to 5,000 TCRs. CDR3 similarity networks were built from amino acid triplet string-kernel similarity, connecting CDR3s with pairwise similarity above 0.82. The raw public data were reprocessed by TCRdb itself: fastp quality trimming at Q25, MiXCR clonotype calling, in-frame beta chains only. Duplicate CDR3 protein sequences are folded into a single record with the most common DNA and genes. The V and J calls here are based on TCRdb, not the publication. The sample data list about 120,000 distinct CDR3 sequences, and 9.5% to 15% of these were observed just once. Roughly 15% of the sample comes from the top ten.

The meaning of the sample's time point label: blood at routine non-recurrence follow-up after resection. Without any cell sorting, TCR sequencing was performed on whole RNA extracted either from tumor and nontumor lung tissue or from cryopreserved PBMC samples. A patient was chosen for TCR sequencing only when enough RNA was available from at least two tumor regions. This clonotype was obtained from a male donor with early-stage non-small cell lung cancer. The chain employs TRBV9 and TRBJ2-3; TRBD1 fits 8 bases in the junction. The sequenced sample was PBMCs, obtained at follow-up. The CDR3 has the sequence CASSVVGTGLTDTQYF. The DNA is as follows: TGTGCCAGCAGCGTAGTGGGGACAGGTCTCACAGATACGCAGTATTTT. Where the CDR3 stops, the reference TRBV9 and TRBJ2-3 genes take over; the full variable domain is DSGVTQTPKHLITATGQRVTLRCSPRSGDLSVYWYQQSLDQGLQFLIQYYNGEERAKGNILERFSAQQFPDLHSELNLSSLELGDSALYFCASSVVGTGLTDTQYFGPGTRLTVL.